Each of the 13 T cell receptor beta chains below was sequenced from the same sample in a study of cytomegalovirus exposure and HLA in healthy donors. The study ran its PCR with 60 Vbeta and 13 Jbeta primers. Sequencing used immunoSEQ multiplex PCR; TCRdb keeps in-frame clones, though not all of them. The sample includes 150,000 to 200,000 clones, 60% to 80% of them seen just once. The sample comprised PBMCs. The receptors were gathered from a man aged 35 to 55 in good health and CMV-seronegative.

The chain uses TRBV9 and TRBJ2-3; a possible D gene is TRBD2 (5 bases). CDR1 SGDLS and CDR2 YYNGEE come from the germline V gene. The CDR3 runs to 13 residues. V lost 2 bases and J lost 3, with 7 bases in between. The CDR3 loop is CASSVPGTDTQYF. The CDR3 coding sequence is TGTGCCAGCAGCGTTCCGGGGACAGATACGCAGTATTTT.

This chain's CDR3 is CASSPSTGREKLFF. The CDR3 DNA is TGTGCCAGCAGTCCTTCGACAGGGCGTGAAAAACTGTTTTTT. The chain uses TRBV27 and TRBJ1-4, with 7 bases fitting TRBD1. Germline V gene data show CDR1 as MNHEY and CDR2 as SMNVEV (reference sequence). The trim removed 5 bases at V and 7 bases at J, leaving 7 bases unmatched. This CDR3 spans 14 amino acids.

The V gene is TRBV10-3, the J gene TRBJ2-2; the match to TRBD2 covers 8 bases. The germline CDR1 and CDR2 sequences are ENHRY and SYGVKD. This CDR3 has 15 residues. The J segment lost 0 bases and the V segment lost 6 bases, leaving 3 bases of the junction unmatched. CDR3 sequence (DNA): TGTGCCATCAGAGATAGCGGGGCGAACACCGGGGAGCTGTTTTTT. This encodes CAIRDSGANTGELFF.

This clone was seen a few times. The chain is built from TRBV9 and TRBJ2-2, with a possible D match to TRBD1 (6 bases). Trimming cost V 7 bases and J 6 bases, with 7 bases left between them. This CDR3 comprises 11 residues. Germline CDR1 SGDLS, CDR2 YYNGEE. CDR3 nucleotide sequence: TGTGCCAGCGGGGGCCCCGGGGAGCTGTTTTTT. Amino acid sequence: CASGGPGELFF.

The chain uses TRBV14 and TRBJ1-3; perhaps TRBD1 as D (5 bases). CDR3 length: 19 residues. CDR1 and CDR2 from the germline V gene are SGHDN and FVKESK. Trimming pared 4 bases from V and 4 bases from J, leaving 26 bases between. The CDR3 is CASSLSGKTAGNRGNTIYF. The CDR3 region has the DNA TGTGCCAGCAGCCTCAGCGGGAAAACCGCAGGGAATCGCGGAAACACCATATATTTT.

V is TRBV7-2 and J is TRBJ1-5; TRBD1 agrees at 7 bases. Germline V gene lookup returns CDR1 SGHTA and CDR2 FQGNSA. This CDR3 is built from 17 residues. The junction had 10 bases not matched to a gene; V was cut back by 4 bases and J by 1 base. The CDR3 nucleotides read TGTGCCAGCAGCTCGAGCGTGGGACAGAGAAGCAATCAGCCCCAGCATTTT. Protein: CASSSSVGQRSNQPQHF. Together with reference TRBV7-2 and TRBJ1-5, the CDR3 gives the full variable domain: GAGVSQSPSNKVTEKGKDVELRCDPISGHTALYWYRQSLGQGLEFLIYFQGNSAPDKSGLPSDRFSAERTGGSVSTLTIQRTQQEDSAVYLCASSSSVGQRSNQPQHFGDGTRLSIL.

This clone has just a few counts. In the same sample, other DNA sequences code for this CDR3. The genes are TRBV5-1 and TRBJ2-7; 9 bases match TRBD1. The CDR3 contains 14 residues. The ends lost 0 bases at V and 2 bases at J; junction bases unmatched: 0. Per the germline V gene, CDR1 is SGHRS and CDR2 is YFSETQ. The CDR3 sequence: CASSLGQGAYEQYF. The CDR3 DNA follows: TGCGCCAGCAGCTTGGGACAGGGGGCCTACGAGCAGTACTTC.

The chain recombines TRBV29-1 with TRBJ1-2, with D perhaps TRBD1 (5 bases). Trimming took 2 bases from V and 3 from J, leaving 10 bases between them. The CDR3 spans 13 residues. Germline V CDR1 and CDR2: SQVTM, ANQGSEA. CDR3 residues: CSVETGEDYGYTF. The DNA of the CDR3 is TGCAGCGTTGAAACAGGAGAGGACTATGGCTACACCTTC.

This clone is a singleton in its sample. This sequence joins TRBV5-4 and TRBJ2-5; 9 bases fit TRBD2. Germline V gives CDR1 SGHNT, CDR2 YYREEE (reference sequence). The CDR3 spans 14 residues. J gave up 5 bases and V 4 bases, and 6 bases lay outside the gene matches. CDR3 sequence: CASSIGLAKETQYF. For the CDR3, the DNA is TGTGCCAGCAGCATAGGACTAGCGAAGGAGACCCAGTACTTC.

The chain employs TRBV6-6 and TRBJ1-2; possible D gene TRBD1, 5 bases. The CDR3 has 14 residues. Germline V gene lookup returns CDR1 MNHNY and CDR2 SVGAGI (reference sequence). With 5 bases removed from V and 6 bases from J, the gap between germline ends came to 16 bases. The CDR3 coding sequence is TGTGCCAGCAGTCTCCGCGGAGGGGAGGATGGCTACACCTTC. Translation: CASSLRGGEDGYTF.

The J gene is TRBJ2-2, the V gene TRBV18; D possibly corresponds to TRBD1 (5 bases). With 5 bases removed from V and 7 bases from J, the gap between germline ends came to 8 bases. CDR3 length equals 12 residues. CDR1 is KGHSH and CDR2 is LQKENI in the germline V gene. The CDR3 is CASSSGNGELFF. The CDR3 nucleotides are TGTGCCAGCTCATCAGGGAACGGGGAGCTGTTTTTT.

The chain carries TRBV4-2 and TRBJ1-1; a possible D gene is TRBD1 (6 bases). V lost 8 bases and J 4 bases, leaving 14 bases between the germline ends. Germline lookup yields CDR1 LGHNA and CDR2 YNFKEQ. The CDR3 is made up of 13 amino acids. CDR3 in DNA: TGTGCCAGCTCTGAAGGGGGTAGCACTGAAGCTTTCTTT. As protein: CASSEGGSTEAFF.

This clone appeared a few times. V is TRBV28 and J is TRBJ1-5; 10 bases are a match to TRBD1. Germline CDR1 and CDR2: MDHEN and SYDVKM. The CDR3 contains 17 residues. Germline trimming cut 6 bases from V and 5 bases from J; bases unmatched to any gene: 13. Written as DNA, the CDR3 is TGTGCCAGCAGCTCCGGACAGGGGGTACAAGGATATCAGCCCCAGCATTTT. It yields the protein CASSSGQGVQGYQPQHF.